What follows is one T cell receptor beta chain and its context. The PCR was carried out with 60 Vbeta primers and 13 Jbeta primers. The repertoire was sequenced with immunoSEQ multiplex PCR; TCRdb's copy has only in-frame clones and lacks some. The data contain some 50,000 clones, 72% of them singletons. This sample was included in a study of cytomegalovirus exposure and HLA in healthy donors. Study overall: Genotyping showed roughly 77% of roughly 400 donors falling in the Caucasian-associated ancestry cluster.

Germline V gene lookup returns CDR1 MDHEN and CDR2 SYDVKM. The length of the CDR3 is 15 residues. V lost 1 base to trimming and J lost 3 bases; unmatched junction nucleotides: 2. The origin of this receptor is a woman aged 45-65 years in good health and CMV-seropositive. The specimen sequenced was PBMCs. The V and J genes are TRBV28 and TRBJ2-7, with TRBD2 identical over 11 bases. The CDR3 region has the DNA TGTGCCAGCAGTTTATTAGGGACTAGCGGCTACGAGCAGTACTTC. This sequence encodes CASSLLGTSGYEQYF.